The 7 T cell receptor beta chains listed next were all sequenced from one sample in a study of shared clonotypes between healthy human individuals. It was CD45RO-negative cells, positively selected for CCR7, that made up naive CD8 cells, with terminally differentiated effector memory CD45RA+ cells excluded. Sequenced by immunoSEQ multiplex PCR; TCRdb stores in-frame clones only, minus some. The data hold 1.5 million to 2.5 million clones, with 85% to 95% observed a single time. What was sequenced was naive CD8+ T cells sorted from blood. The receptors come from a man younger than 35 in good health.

CDR3 nucleotides: TGCGCCAGCAGCCAAGGACTAGGGGGGACCCAGTACTTC. It codes for CASSQGLGGTQYF. This chain uses TRBV4-1 with TRBJ2-5, with D tentatively TRBD1 or TRBD2 (6 bases each). The CDR3 totals 13 residues. The V gene's germline CDR1 is MGHRA and CDR2 YSYEKL. V dropped 1 base and J dropped 7 bases, with 10 bases sitting between them.

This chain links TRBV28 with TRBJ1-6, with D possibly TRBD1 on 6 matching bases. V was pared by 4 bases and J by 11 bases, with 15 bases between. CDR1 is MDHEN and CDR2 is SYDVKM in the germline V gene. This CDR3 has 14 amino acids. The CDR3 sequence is CASSSITGLPPLHF. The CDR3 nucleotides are TGTGCCAGCAGTTCGATTACAGGGCTTCCACCCCTCCACTTT.

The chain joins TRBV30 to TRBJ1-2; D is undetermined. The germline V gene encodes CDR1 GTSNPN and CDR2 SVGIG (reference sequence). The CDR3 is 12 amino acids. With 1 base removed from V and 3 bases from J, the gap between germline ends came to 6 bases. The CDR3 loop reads CAWSDTDYGYTF. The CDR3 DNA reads TGTGCCTGGAGTGATACAGACTATGGCTACACCTTC. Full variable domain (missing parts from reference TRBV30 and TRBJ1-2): SQTIHQWPATLVQPVGSPLSLECTVEGTSNPNLYWYRQAAGRGLQLLFYSVGIGQISSEVPQNLSASRPQDRQFILSSKKLLLSDSGFYLCAWSDTDYGYTFGSGTRLTVV.

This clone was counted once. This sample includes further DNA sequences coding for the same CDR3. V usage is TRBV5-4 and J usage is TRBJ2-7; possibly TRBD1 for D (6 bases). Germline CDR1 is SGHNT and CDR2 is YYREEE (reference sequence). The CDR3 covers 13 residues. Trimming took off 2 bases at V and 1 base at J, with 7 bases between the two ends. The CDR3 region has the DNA TGTGCCAGCAGCTTCGGACAGTCCTACGAGCAGTACTTC. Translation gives CASSFGQSYEQYF.

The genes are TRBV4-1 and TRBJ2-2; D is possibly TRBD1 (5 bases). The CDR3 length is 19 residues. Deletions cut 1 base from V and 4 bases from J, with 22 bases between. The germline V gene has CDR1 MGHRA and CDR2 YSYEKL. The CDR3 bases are TGCGCCAGCAGCCAAGGAATAAGATTGGCGGACACTCTCACCGGGGAGCTGTTTTTT. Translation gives CASSQGIRLADTLTGELFF.

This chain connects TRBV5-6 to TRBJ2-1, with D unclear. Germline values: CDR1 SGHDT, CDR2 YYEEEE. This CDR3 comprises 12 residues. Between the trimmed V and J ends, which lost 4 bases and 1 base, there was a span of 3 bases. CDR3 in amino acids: CASSGSYNEQFF. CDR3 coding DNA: TGTGCCAGCAGCGGGTCCTACAATGAGCAGTTCTTC. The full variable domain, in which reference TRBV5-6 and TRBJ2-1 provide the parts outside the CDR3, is DAGVTQSPTHLIKTRGQQVTLRCSPKSGHDTVSWYQQALGQGPQFIFQYYEEEERQRGNFPDRFSGHQFPNYSSELNVNALLLGDSALYLCASSGSYNEQFFGPGTRLTVL.

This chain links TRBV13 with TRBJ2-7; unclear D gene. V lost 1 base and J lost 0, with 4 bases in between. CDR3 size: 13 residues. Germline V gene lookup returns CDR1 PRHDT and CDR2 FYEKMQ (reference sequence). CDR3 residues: CASSLAPSYEQYF. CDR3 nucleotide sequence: TGTGCCAGCAGCTTAGCGCCCTCCTACGAGCAGTACTTC.